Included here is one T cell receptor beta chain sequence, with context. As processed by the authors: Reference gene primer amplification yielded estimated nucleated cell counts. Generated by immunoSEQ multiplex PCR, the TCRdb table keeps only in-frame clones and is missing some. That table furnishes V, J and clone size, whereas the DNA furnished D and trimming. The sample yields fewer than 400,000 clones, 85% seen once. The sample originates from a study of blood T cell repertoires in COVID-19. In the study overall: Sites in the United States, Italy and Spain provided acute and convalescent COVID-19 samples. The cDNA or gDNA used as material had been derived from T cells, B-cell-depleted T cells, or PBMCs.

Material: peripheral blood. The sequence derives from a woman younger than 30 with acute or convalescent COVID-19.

DNA of the CDR3: TGCGCCAGCAGTAACAGGGTCGGGAACACTGAAGCTTTCTTT. Amino acid sequence: CASSNRVGNTEAFF. The chain is built from TRBV5-1 and TRBJ1-1; perhaps TRBD1 as D (6 bases). V was pared by 5 bases and J by 1 base, with 12 bases between. This CDR3 has 14 residues. Germline lookup yields CDR1 SGHRS and CDR2 YFSETQ.